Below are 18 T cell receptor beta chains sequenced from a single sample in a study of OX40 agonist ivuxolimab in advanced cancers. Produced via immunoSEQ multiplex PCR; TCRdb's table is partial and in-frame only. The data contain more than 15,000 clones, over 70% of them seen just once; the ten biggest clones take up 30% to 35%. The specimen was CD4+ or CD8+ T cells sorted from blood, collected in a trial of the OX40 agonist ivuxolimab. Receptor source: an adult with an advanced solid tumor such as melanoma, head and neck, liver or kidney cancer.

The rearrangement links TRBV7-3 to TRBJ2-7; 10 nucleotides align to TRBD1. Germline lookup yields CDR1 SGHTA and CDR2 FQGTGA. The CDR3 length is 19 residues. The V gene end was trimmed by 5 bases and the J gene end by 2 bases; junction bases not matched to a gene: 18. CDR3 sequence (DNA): TGTGCCAGCAGCCCTTGGGGGATATCGACAGGGGGCCAGACCTACGAGCAGTACTTC. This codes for CASSPWGISTGGQTYEQYF.

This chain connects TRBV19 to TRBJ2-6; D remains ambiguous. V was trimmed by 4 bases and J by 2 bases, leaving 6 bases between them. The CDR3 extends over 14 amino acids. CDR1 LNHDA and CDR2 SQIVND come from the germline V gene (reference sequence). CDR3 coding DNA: TGTGCCAGTAGTAAGGTAACTGGGGCCAACGTCCTGACTTTC. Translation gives CASSKVTGANVLTF. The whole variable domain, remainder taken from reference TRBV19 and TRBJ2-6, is DGGITQSPKYLFRKEGQNVTLSCEQNLNHDAMYWYRQDPGQGLRLIYYSQIVNDFQKGDIAEGYSVSREKKESFPLTVTSAQKNPTAFYLCASSKVTGANVLTFGAGSRLTVL.

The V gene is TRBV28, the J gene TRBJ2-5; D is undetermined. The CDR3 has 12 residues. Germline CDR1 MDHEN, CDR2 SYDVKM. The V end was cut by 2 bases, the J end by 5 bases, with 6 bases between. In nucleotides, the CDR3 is TGTGCCAGCAGTTTACGGAAGGAGACCCAGTACTTC. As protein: CASSLRKETQYF.

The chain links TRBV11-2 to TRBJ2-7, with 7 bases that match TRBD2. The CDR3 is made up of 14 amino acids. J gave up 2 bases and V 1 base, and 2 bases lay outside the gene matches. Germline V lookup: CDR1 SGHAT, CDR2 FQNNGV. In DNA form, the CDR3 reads TGTGCCAGCAGCTTAGCGGGGGGTACCTACGAGCAGTACTTC. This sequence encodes CASSLAGGTYEQYF.

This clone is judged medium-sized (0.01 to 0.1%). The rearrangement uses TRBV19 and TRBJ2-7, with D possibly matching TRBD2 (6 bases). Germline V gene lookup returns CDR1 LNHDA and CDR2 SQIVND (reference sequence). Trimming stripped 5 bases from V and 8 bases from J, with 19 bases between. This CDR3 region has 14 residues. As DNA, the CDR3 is TGTGCCAGTAGTGACCCGGGGGTGGATAGTAAGCAGTACTTC. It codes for CASSDPGVDSKQYF.

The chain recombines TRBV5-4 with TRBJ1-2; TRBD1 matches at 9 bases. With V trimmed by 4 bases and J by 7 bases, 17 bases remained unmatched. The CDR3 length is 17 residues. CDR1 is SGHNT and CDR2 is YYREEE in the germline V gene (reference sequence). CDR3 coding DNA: TGTGCCAGCAGCCCAAGAGGGACAGGGAACGTTAACCTTGGCTACACCTTC. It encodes CASSPRGTGNVNLGYTF.

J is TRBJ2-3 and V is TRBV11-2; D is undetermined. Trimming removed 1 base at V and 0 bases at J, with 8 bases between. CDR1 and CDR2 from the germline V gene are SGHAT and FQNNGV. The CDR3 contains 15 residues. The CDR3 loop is CASSLVQLSTDTQYF. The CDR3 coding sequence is TGTGCCAGCAGCTTAGTACAGCTTAGCACAGATACGCAGTATTTT.

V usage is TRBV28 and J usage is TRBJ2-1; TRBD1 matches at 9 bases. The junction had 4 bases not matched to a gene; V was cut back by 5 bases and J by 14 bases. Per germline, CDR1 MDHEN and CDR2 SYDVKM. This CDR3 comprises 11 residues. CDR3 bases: TGTGCCAGCAGTACAAGGGACAGGGAGTTCTTC. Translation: CASSTRDREFF.

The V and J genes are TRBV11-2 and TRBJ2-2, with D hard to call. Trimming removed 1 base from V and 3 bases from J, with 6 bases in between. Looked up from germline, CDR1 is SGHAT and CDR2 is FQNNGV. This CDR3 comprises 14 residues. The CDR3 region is CASSLGLDTGELFF. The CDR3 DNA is TGTGCCAGCAGCTTAGGGCTAGACACCGGGGAGCTGTTTTTT.

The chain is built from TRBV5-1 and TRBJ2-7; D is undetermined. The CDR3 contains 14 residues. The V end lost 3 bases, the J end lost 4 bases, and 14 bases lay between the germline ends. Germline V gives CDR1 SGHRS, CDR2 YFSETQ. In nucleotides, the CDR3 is TGCGCCAGCAGCTCCCTGGGCAGAATTTACGAGCAGTACTTC. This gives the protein CASSSLGRIYEQYF.

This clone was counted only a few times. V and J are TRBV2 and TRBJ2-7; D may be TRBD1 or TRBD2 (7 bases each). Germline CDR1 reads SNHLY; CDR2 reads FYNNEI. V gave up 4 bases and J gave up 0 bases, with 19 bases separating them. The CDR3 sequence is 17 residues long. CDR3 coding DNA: TGTGCCAGCAGTGCCCCGAACAGCGGGACAGCCTCCTACGAGCAGTACTTC. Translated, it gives CASSAPNSGTASYEQYF.

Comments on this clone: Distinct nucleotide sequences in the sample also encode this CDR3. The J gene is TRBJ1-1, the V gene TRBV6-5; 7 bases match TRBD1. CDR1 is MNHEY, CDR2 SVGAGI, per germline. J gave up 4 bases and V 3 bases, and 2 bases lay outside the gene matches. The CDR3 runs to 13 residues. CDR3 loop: CASSYQGGTEAFF. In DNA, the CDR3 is TGTGCCAGCAGTTATCAGGGGGGCACTGAAGCTTTCTTT.

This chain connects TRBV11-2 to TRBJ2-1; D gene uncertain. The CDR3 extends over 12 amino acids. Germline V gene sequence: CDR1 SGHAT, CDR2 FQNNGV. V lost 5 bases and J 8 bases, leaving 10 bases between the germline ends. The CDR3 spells CASSPYSHEQFF. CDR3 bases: TGTGCCAGCAGCCCCTATAGCCATGAGCAGTTCTTC.

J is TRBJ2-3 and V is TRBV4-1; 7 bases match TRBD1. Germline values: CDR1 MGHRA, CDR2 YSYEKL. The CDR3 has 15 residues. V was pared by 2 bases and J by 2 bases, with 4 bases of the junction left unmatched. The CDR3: CASSQLTGPTDTQYF. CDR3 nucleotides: TGCGCCAGCAGCCAATTGACAGGGCCCACAGATACGCAGTATTTT.

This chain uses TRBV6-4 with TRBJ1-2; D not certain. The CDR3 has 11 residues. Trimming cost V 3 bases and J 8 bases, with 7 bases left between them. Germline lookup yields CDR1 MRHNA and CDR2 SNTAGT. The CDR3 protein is CASSDSLGYTF. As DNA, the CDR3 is TGTGCCAGCAGTGATAGCCTAGGCTACACCTTC.

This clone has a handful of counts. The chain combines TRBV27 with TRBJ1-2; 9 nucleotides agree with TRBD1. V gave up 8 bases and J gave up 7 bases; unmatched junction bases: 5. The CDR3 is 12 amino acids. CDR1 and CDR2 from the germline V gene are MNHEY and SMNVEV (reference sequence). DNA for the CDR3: TGTGCCAGCGGACAGGGGTTACGTGGCTACACCTTC. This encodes CASGQGLRGYTF.

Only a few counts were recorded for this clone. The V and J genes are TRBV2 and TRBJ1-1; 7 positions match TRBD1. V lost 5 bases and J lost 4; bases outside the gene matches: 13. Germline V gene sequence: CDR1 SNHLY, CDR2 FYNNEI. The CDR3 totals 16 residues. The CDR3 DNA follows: TGTGCCAGCAGTACCGACCGAGGCAACAGGGGCACTGAAGCTTTCTTT. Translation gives CASSTDRGNRGTEAFF.

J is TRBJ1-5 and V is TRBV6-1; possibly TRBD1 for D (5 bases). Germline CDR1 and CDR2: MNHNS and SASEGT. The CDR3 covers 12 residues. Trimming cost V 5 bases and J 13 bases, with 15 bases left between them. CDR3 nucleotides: TGTGCCAGCAGTACCAATCCAGGGTCGCAGCATTTT. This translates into CASSTNPGSQHF.